This T cell receptor beta chain was recorded in a study of T cell responses to AZD1222 COVID-19 vaccine. This clone has just one count. Antigen specificity is unknown. Study findings and constraints: Repertoire collection took place solely once the T cell response had peaked. Baseline serostatus was positive in only a handful of AZD1222 recipients. Clonal diversity was possibly underestimated, and white British individuals and females predominated among donors.

Repertoires were generated with immunoSEQ multiplex PCR, while TCRdb's copy carries only in-frame clones and drops some. The table records roughly 130,000 clones, roughly 88% of them present only once. Germline V gene sequence: CDR1 MDHEN, CDR2 SYDVKM. V gave up 3 bases and J gave up 4 bases, with 7 bases separating them. The CDR3 covers 13 residues. Sequenced here: peripheral blood, sampled on day 0 of MenACWY control vaccination. This receptor was obtained from an adult in good health. The chain has TRBV28 and TRBJ1-5, with D perhaps matching TRBD1 (5 bases). CDR3 nucleotides: TGTGCCAGCAGTTTCAAGGGGAATCAGCCCCAGCATTTT. Amino acid sequence: CASSFKGNQPQHF.